This TCR beta chain was captured by sequencing in a study of blood T cell repertoires in COVID-19. V trimming: 4 bases; J trimming: 6 bases; junction bases outside the gene matches: 13. The CDR3 is 16 residues long. Germline V gene data show CDR1 as SGHRS and CDR2 as YFSETQ. The method was immunoSEQ multiplex PCR; TCRdb's version includes in-frame clones alone and lacks a portion of them. The repertoire holds roughly 120,000 clones, around 80% seen once, with around 5.9% in the top ten. Sequencing was performed on peripheral blood. The V call is TRBV5-1, the J call TRBJ2-1; 7 bases map to TRBD2. The sequence was collected from a man aged 70 or older with acute or convalescent COVID-19. The CDR3 bases are TGCGCCAGCAGCATTGGGGGAGGGTTTGTCGGCAATGAGCAGTTCTTC. This encodes CASSIGGGFVGNEQFF.